This T cell receptor beta chain was recovered during a study of siplizumab effects on memory and regulatory T cells. Germline V gives CDR1 MNHNS, CDR2 SASEGT. The CDR3 spans 14 residues. The germline V and J ends were trimmed by 2 bases and 3 bases, with 10 bases remaining between them. This clone was detected a few times. What it recognizes is unknown. Method: immunoSEQ multiplex PCR; TCRdb's copy keeps in-frame clones and lacks some. Of around 100,000 clones listed, 75% to 95% are singletons. General study points: Assignment to unstimulated subsets succeeded for only a minor fraction of the alloreactive clones. An assignable naive or memory phenotype was lacking in roughly 75-95% of proliferating CD4+ or CD8+ clones. Significantly reduced by siplizumab was the cumulative frequency of alloreactive sequences, namely those traceable to unstimulated CD4+ memory cells.

The genes are TRBV6-1 and TRBJ1-1; possibly TRBD1 for D (5 bases). This TCR was sampled from a human donor in good health. The sequencing input was CD4+ T cells sorted from blood. CDR3 residues: CASSERVGDTEAFF. The CDR3 coding sequence is TGTGCCAGCAGTGAAAGGGTAGGGGACACTGAAGCTTTCTTT.